This T cell receptor (beta chain) originates from a study of control samples from healthy donors and cancer patients. The CDR3 covers 15 residues. Germline V gene sequence: CDR1 SGDLS, CDR2 YYNGEE. Trimming pared 4 bases from V and 3 bases from J, leaving 14 bases between. Clones were read by immunoSEQ multiplex PCR, and TCRdb kept only the in-frame ones, dropping some. The sample has under 450,000 clones; approximately 90% are singletons. The V call is TRBV9, the J call TRBJ1-5; no clear D. The sequenced material came from PBMCs. The TCR originated in a man in his forties with head and neck cancer. The CDR3, as DNA: TGTGCCAGCAGCCCCACCTCCGGGTTCAATCAGCCCCAGCATTTT. This encodes CASSPTSGFNQPQHF.